The clone carrying this T cell receptor beta chain appeared many times. Its antigen is not identified. The sample originates from a study of metastatic and nonmetastatic thyroid tumors. Study at large: The study looked at repertoires side by side in blood and in tumor or nodule tissue from malignant and benign thyroid patients.

Notes on the study in general: Benign nodules reportedly had significantly lower TCR beta diversity than malignant thyroid tumors in blood and tumor.

The CDR3 runs to 15 residues. The V gene's germline CDR1 is MNHNS and CDR2 SASEGT. Trimming stripped 6 bases from V and 2 bases from J, with 16 bases between. The entire patient cohort was treatment-naive prior to thyroid surgery. In the original workflow: Between-group CDR3 differences, defined by clinicopathological status, yielded a distant-metastasis classifier for papillary thyroid cancer. TCRdb reanalyzed the PCR reads with MiXCR. TCRdb's processing, not the study's, gives the V and J calls here. Seen here are tens of thousands of clones, 18% observed once, and the top ten hold more than 9%. The chain is built from TRBV6-1 and TRBJ2-5, with a possible D match to TRBD1 (6 bases). Sequenced material: blood. This TCR derives from a female donor with papillary thyroid cancer or a benign thyroid nodule (not recorded which). Some clones in this sample may be carry-over from other donors' samples. CDR3 sequence: CASSSTPTGQETQYF. CDR3 coding DNA: TGTGCCAGCAGCTCCACTCCTACAGGGCAAGAGACCCAGTACTTC.